The entry below gives a single T cell receptor beta chain sequence along with its context. V was cut by 5 bases and J by 5 bases, with 15 bases left in between. The CDR3 is 14 residues long. From germline, CDR1 is SGHAT and CDR2 FQNNGV. Combining a sample-barcoded 5' primer with a J-beta primer mix, a second PCR ran for 7 to 11 cycles. TCRdb re-analysed the 5' RACE reads in MiXCR, keeping a single row per CDR3 protein. The sample holds around 800,000 distinct CDR3 sequences, about a quarter seen once. This sample stems from a study of blood T cells in healthy people across ages. This sample also appeared in a second study, on T cells of mothers and their children. That publication notes: Samples came from three healthy Caucasian mothers and their six children. Sequencing got over 10 million TCR beta CDR3 reads from each mother and several million from each child.

The chain links TRBV11-2 to TRBJ2-5; D may be TRBD1 (5 bases). The sequence came from a boy younger than 18 in good health. Sequencing was carried out using blood. The CDR3 DNA sequence: TGTGCCAGCAGCGGGGCCGGCAGGGCTGAGACCCAGTACTTC. Amino acid sequence: CASSGAGRAETQYF.